These 5 T cell receptor beta chains were all obtained from the same sample, sequenced in a study of response to subunit inactivated influenza vaccine. Via MiXCR, TCRdb re-called the RT-PCR reads, giving one row per CDR3 protein. There are 150,000 to 200,000 distinct CDR3 sequences in the sample; about 10% occur only once, and under 40% lies in the top ten. Sequenced material: CD8+ T cells sorted from PBMCs, taken around 25 months after vaccination. The receptor set was obtained from a man in his fifties or sixties who received an inactivated influenza vaccine.

The CDR3 sequence is CASTGGPNTGELFF. DNA of the CDR3: TGTGCCAGTACGGGGGGCCCGAACACCGGGGAGCTGTTTTTT. The J gene is TRBJ2-2, the V gene TRBV28, with D perhaps matching TRBD2 (7 bases). Germline V gene data show CDR1 as MDHEN and CDR2 as SYDVKM. V lost 9 bases and J 0 bases, leaving 11 bases between the germline ends. CDR3 length equals 14 residues.

This clonotype was counted only a few times. The V and J genes are TRBV5-1 and TRBJ1-6, with D unclear. Germline V gene data show CDR1 as SGHRS and CDR2 as YFSETQ. There are 13 residues in the CDR3. V lost 4 bases and J lost 10, with 12 bases in between. The CDR3 loop reads CASSPGSGSPLHF. CDR3 in DNA: TGCGCCAGCAGCCCTGGGAGCGGATCACCCCTCCACTTT.

At least ten counts were recorded for this clonotype. This chain joins TRBV12-3 or TRBV12-4 and TRBJ2-7; D gene ambiguous. CDR3 length: 14 residues. V was pared by 2 bases and J by 0 bases, with 8 bases between. This CDR3 reads CASSLKVSSYEQYF. The CDR3 DNA is TGTGCCAGCAGTTTAAAAGTCAGCTCCTACGAGCAGTACTTC.

The sample holds a few counts of this clonotype. V and J are TRBV28 and TRBJ1-4; D not certain. The V end was cut by 4 bases, the J end by 0 bases, with 12 bases between. The germline V gene encodes CDR1 MDHEN and CDR2 SYDVKM. This CDR3 has 16 amino acids. In nucleotides, the CDR3 is TGTGCCAGCAGTTATCCAGAGACTGCAACTAATGAAAAACTGTTTTTT. Protein product: CASSYPETATNEKLFF.

This clonotype came up a few times. In DNA form, the CDR3 reads TGTGCCAGCAGCGTAGGGGGGGATTCTTACGAGCAGTACTTC. The encoded protein is CASSVGGDSYEQYF. J is TRBJ2-7 and V is TRBV9; maybe TRBD2 (6 bases). The CDR3 covers 14 residues. Germline values: CDR1 SGDLS, CDR2 YYNGEE. V was cut by 0 bases and J by 4 bases, with 11 bases left in between.